This T cell receptor (beta chain) was sequenced during a study of beta chain features in type 1 diabetes. Study results and limitations: The VDJ junctions of type 1 diabetes patients carried fewer insertions and more deletions. Significant though moderate, a shortening of TCRB CDR3s appeared in all four CD4+ subsets of Type 1 diabetes patients.

A few counts support this clone. Antigen: not known. The same CDR3 is also encoded by other DNA sequences in this sample. CDR1 is KGHSH, CDR2 LQKENI, per germline. The trim removed 1 base at V and 5 bases at J, leaving 3 bases unmatched. The CDR3 runs to 14 residues. The study reverse transcribed the entire isolated RNA, so it sequenced expressed TCRB transcripts. Measured with immunoSEQ multiplex PCR; TCRdb has only the in-frame clones, and not every one. This table holds over 650,000 clones, roughly 13% found once. The TCR was taken from a man between 18 and 29 years old with type 1 diabetes. The gene calls are TRBV18 and TRBJ2-7; 9 bases are a match to TRBD1. The sequencing sample was made of naive CD4+ T cells from blood. The chain's CDR3 is CASSPRTGENEQYF. The CDR3 DNA reads as TGTGCCAGCTCACCACGGACAGGGGAAAACGAGCAGTACTTC.